This entry lists 26 T cell receptor beta chains sequenced from one sample in a study of blood T cell repertoires in COVID-19. TCRdb's table, derived via immunoSEQ multiplex PCR, lists solely in-frame clones and lacks some. Found here are about 140,000 clones, roughly four fifths of them singletons; the top ten hold about 1.6%. The source material was peripheral blood. These receptor sequences come from a human donor in a cohort sampled during active COVID-19.

The CDR3 is CASSIGSGSTDTQYF. CDR3 nucleotide sequence: TGTGCCAGTAGTATAGGAAGCGGAAGCACAGATACGCAGTATTTT. The rearrangement joins TRBV19 to TRBJ2-3, with D possibly being TRBD2 (5 bases). CDR1 and CDR2 from the germline V gene are LNHDA and SQIVND (reference sequence). Trimming took off 1 base at V and 0 bases at J, with 8 bases between the two ends. The CDR3 covers 15 residues.

Only one count was recorded for this clone. The rearrangement links TRBV6-5 to TRBJ2-7; 8 bases fit TRBD2. Trimming cost V 0 bases and J 3 bases; bases outside gene matches: 4. The germline gives CDR1 MNHEY, CDR2 SVGAGI. This CDR3 has 15 amino acids. CDR3 region: CASSYSGGRYYEQYF. For the CDR3, the DNA is TGTGCCAGCAGTTACTCGGGCGGGAGGTACTACGAGCAGTACTTC.

The chain uses TRBV5-8 and TRBJ1-2; D is unclear. The germline V and J ends were trimmed by 10 bases and 1 base, with 17 bases remaining between them. Per germline, CDR1 SGHTS and CDR2 YDEGEE. The CDR3 has 14 amino acids. The CDR3 DNA reads as TGTGCCTCCGCGGCGGGAGGGAATAACTATGGCTACACCTTC. Translated, it gives CASAAGGNNYGYTF. Full variable domain (outside the CDR3, taken from reference TRBV5-8 and TRBJ1-2): EAGVTQSPTHLIKTRGQQATLRCSPISGHTSVYWYQQALGLGLQFLLWYDEGEERNRGNFPPRFSGRQFPNYSSELNVNALELEDSALYLCASAAGGNNYGYTFGSGTRLTVV.

The CDR3 reads CASKSRSEQYF. CDR3 nucleotide sequence: TGTGCCAGCAAGTCCCGGTCCGAGCAGTACTTC. The chain joins TRBV28 to TRBJ2-7; D unresolved. CDR3 length equals 11 residues. Germline V CDR1 and CDR2: MDHEN, SYDVKM. The V end lost 7 bases, the J end lost 6 bases, and 10 bases lay between the germline ends.

The sample holds one count of this clone. The DNA is omitted, as the CDR3 cannot be located on it reliably, and the CDR3 follows TCRdb's listing. This sequence joins TRBV21-1 and TRBJ2-1; the table assigns TRBD2, which was not confirmed against the DNA. TRBV21-1 is classified as a pseudogene. 17 amino acids form the CDR3, both terminal residues included. The CDR3 protein is CASSKVGGGSSYNEQFF.

This sequence joins TRBV18 and TRBJ1-5; D gene unclear. CDR3 size: 16 residues. The V end was cut by 3 bases, the J end by 1 base, with 13 bases between. Germline-derived CDR1 and CDR2 are KGHSH and LQKENI. The DNA for the CDR3 is TGTGCCAGCTCACCGCTTCCCGAACGGAGCAATCAGCCCCAGCATTTT. Residues: CASSPLPERSNQPQHF.

The rearrangement links TRBV5-6 to TRBJ2-4, with 7 nucleotides matching TRBD2. The CDR3 has 16 residues. Trimming at V came to 1 base and at J to 7 bases, leaving 11 bases not matched to a gene. CDR1 and CDR2 from the germline V gene are SGHDT and YYEEEE. The chain's CDR3 is CASSLRLAESGNIQYF. The CDR3 nucleotides read TGTGCCAGCAGCTTGAGGCTAGCGGAATCCGGGAACATTCAGTACTTC.

The CDR3 region has the DNA TGTGCCAGCAGCCAGCTAGCGGGACCATCGGCCTCCACCGGGGAGCTGTTTTTT. Protein: CASSQLAGPSASTGELFF. The rearrangement joins TRBV3-1 (or the pseudogene TRBV3-2) to TRBJ2-2; 9 bases are a match to TRBD2. Trimming removed 3 bases from V and 4 bases from J; junction bases left unmatched: 12. The CDR3 length is 18 residues. Germline V gives CDR1 LGHDT, CDR2 YNNKEL (reference sequence).

The chain links TRBV2 to TRBJ2-7, with D possibly being TRBD1 (6 bases). The CDR3 has 16 amino acids. CDR1 is SNHLY and CDR2 is FYNNEI in the germline V gene. The ends were cut back, 6 bases at V and 4 bases at J, with 22 bases in the middle. CDR3 sequence (DNA): TGTGCCAGCAGCGACCTGAGGGGGTCCTCGGGTTACGAGCAGTACTTC. Its protein is CASSDLRGSSGYEQYF.

On this clone itself: Germline is not matched at one junction end, which may reflect a read error. The rearrangement uses TRBV7-7 and TRBJ2-1, with 12 bases fitting TRBD2. CDR3 length: 15 residues. CDR1 and CDR2 from the germline V gene are SSHAT and FNYEAQ (reference sequence). Here the CDR3 DNA reads TGTGCTAGCAGCTCCGGACTAGCGGGACCCAATGAGCAGTTCTTC. It is translated as CASSSGLAGPNEQFF. Filled out from reference TRBV7-7 and TRBJ2-1, the complete variable domain reads GAGVSQSPRYKVTKRGQDVTLRCDPISSHATLYWYQQALGQGPEFLTYFNYEAQPDKSGLPSDRFSAERPEGSISTLTIQRTEQRDSAMYRCASSSGLAGPNEQFFGPGTRLTVL.

V and J are TRBV11-1 and TRBJ2-7, with 7 bases fitting TRBD2. Germline CDR1 SGHAT, CDR2 FQDESV (reference sequence). The CDR3 totals 14 residues. V trimming: 5 bases; J trimming: 7 bases; junction bases outside the gene matches: 11. CDR3 coding DNA: TGTGCCAGCAGCCCGTTTGGGCGGGAGTGGGAGCAGTACTTC. Amino acid sequence: CASSPFGREWEQYF. The full variable domain, in which reference TRBV11-1 and TRBJ2-7 provide the parts outside the CDR3, is EAEVAQSPRYKITEKSQAVAFWCDPISGHATLYWYRQILGQGPELLVQFQDESVVDDSQLPKDRFSAERLKGVDSTLKIQPAELGDSAMYLCASSPFGREWEQYFGPGTRLTVT.

This clone appeared a few times. The rearrangement joins TRBV19 to TRBJ1-4; 8 nucleotides agree with TRBD1. Germline V gene data show CDR1 as LNHDA and CDR2 as SQIVND (reference sequence). V shed 5 bases, J shed 4 bases, and the junction held 3 bases outside the gene matches. The length of the CDR3 is 14 residues. The DNA for the CDR3 is TGTGCCAGTAGTGACGACAGGGGTAATGAAAAACTGTTTTTT. Translated, it gives CASSDDRGNEKLFF. The entire variable domain, with the rest obtained from reference TRBV19 and TRBJ1-4, is as follows: DGGITQSPKYLFRKEGQNVTLSCEQNLNHDAMYWYRQDPGQGLRLIYYSQIVNDFQKGDIAEGYSVSREKKESFPLTVTSAQKNPTAFYLCASSDDRGNEKLFFGSGTQLSVL.

This chain joins TRBV28 and TRBJ2-2, with TRBD2 identical over 8 bases. V trimming: 1 base; J trimming: 8 bases; junction bases outside the gene matches: 3. The germline V gene encodes CDR1 MDHEN and CDR2 SYDVKM. This CDR3 is built from 14 residues. The CDR3 DNA reads TGTGCCAGCAGTTTATTAGCGGGACGGGGGGAGCTGTTTTTT. Translated, it gives CASSLLAGRGELFF.

V is TRBV4-2 and J is TRBJ1-1; TRBD1 matches 7 bases. Unmatched junction bases numbered 32, after V lost 4 bases and J lost 6 bases. The CDR3 has 22 amino acids. Germline V gives CDR1 LGHNA, CDR2 YNFKEQ. The CDR3 DNA sequence: TGTGCCAGCAGCCCCCCAACGTACAGGGGCTCGGGTATTGGGAATGAACAGTCTGAAGCTTTCTTT. It translates to CASSPPTYRGSGIGNEQSEAFF.

The rearrangement links TRBV29-1 to TRBJ1-5; maybe TRBD1 (6 bases). Germline CDR1 reads SQVTM; CDR2 reads ANQGSEA. V lost 5 bases to trimming and J lost 1 base, with 12 bases between them. The CDR3 covers 14 residues. In DNA form, the CDR3 reads TGCAGCGTTACCGACAGGTCGAGCAATCAGCCCCAGCATTTT. The encoded protein is CSVTDRSSNQPQHF.

The chain joins TRBV7-8 to TRBJ1-5, with TRBD1 identical over 8 bases. This CDR3 comprises 17 residues. Germline lookup yields CDR1 SGHVS and CDR2 FQNEAQ. V lost 5 bases, J lost 2 bases, and 11 bases stayed unmatched. The CDR3 protein is CASSRRDPGQGNQPQHF. DNA of the CDR3: TGTGCCAGCAGCCGGCGAGATCCGGGACAGGGCAATCAGCCCCAGCATTTT.

Worth noting for this clone: Different DNA sequences within this sample yield the same CDR3. The chain couples TRBV2 to TRBJ2-7, with D unclear. This CDR3 has 10 residues. Germline CDR1 reads SNHLY; CDR2 reads FYNNEI. V dropped 6 bases and J dropped 3 bases, with 3 bases sitting between them. CDR3 residues: CASSHYEQYF. The CDR3 region has the DNA TGTGCCAGCAGCCACTACGAGCAGTACTTC. The whole variable domain, filled in from reference TRBV2 and TRBJ2-7, reads EPEVTQTPSHQVTQMGQEVILRCVPISNHLYFYWYRQILGQKVEFLVSFYNNEISEKSEIFDDQFSVERPDGSNFTLKIRSTKLEDSAMYFCASSHYEQYFGPGTRLTVT.

The chain couples TRBV15 to TRBJ2-3; possibly TRBD2 for D (5 bases). This CDR3 spans 15 amino acids. The V gene lost 0 bases and the J gene lost 4 bases, with 11 bases spanning the gap. The germline CDR1 and CDR2 sequences are LNHNV and YYDKDF (reference sequence). The CDR3 DNA reads as TGTGCCACCAGCAGAGAACTCGGGATGGCAGATACGCAGTATTTT. Protein: CATSRELGMADTQYF. Complete variable domain (other parts from reference TRBV15 and TRBJ2-3): DAMVIQNPRYQVTQFGKPVTLSCSQTLNHNVMYWYQQKSSQAPKLLFHYYDKDFNNEADTPDNFQSRRPNTSFCFLDIRSPGLGDTAMYLCATSRELGMADTQYFGPGTRLTVL.

The rearrangement joins TRBV3-1 (or the pseudogene TRBV3-2) to TRBJ1-1; D perhaps matches TRBD1 (6 bases). The CDR3 consists of 14 residues. CDR1 and CDR2 from the germline V gene are LGHDT and YNNKEL (reference sequence). Between the trimmed V and J ends, which lost 5 bases and 4 bases, there was a span of 14 bases. The CDR3 here is CASSDVGRGTEAFF. CDR3 coding DNA: TGTGCCAGCAGCGACGTTGGCAGGGGCACTGAAGCTTTCTTT.

This clone came up a few times. V gene TRBV14 combines with J gene TRBJ1-3; D is ambiguous. V was cut by 4 bases and J by 3 bases, with 4 bases left in between. This CDR3 contains 12 residues. Germline lookup yields CDR1 SGHDN and CDR2 FVKESK. The CDR3 sequence: CASSLVGNTIYF. DNA of the CDR3: TGTGCCAGCAGCCTAGTTGGAAACACCATATATTTT.

This clone appeared a single time. This chain joins TRBV7-2 and TRBJ2-7; TRBD2 is a possible D gene (6 bases). This CDR3 is built from 16 residues. The V end was cut by 3 bases, the J end by 0 bases, with 15 bases between. Germline CDR1 is SGHTA and CDR2 is FQGNSA. This CDR3 is CASSLDAGLSSYEQYF. In DNA form, the CDR3 reads TGTGCCAGCAGCTTGGACGCGGGGTTAAGCTCCTACGAGCAGTACTTC.

The rearrangement joins TRBV25-1 to TRBJ2-7; perhaps TRBD2 as D (5 bases). Germline V CDR1 and CDR2: MGHDK, SYGVNS. This CDR3 has 16 residues. Trimming removed 2 bases at V and 5 bases at J, with 19 bases between. This CDR3 reads CASSEERASRKNEQYF. The CDR3 nucleotides read TGTGCCAGCAGTGAAGAGAGGGCTAGTCGGAAAAACGAGCAGTACTTC.

The chain couples TRBV7-9 to TRBJ1-5; a possible D gene is TRBD1 (6 bases). Germline CDR1 is SEHNR and CDR2 is FQNEAQ (reference sequence). V was shortened by 2 bases and J by 5 bases, with 13 bases between the two germline ends. This CDR3 has 15 amino acids. The CDR3 spells CASSLTGTIDQPQHF. CDR3 nucleotide sequence: TGTGCCAGCAGCTTAACAGGGACCATAGATCAGCCCCAGCATTTT.

The chain is built from TRBV25-1 and TRBJ1-4, with D tentatively TRBD1 (6 bases). The V end lost 6 bases, the J end lost 6 bases, and 14 bases lay between the germline ends. The CDR3 consists of 14 residues. Germline V CDR1 and CDR2: MGHDK, SYGVNS. The CDR3 loop reads CASRARDTHEKLFF. CDR3 sequence (DNA): TGTGCCAGCAGAGCCCGGGACACCCATGAAAAACTGTTTTTT.

The V call is TRBV2, the J call TRBJ2-3, with 10 bases identical to TRBD1. The germline V gene has CDR1 SNHLY and CDR2 FYNNEI. With V trimmed by 6 bases and J by 11 bases, 8 bases remained unmatched. This CDR3 has 13 residues. CDR3 sequence reads: CASSSGTGEGQYF. The CDR3 DNA follows: TGTGCCAGCAGCTCCGGGACAGGGGAGGGGCAGTATTTT.

The chain is built from TRBV18 and TRBJ1-1; D is unclear. The CDR3 has 14 amino acids. The V end was cut by 2 bases, the J end by 0 bases, with 7 bases between. Germline V gene data show CDR1 as KGHSH and CDR2 as LQKENI. This chain's CDR3 is CASSPYSMNTEAFF. The CDR3 DNA follows: TGTGCCAGCTCACCATACAGTATGAACACTGAAGCTTTCTTT.